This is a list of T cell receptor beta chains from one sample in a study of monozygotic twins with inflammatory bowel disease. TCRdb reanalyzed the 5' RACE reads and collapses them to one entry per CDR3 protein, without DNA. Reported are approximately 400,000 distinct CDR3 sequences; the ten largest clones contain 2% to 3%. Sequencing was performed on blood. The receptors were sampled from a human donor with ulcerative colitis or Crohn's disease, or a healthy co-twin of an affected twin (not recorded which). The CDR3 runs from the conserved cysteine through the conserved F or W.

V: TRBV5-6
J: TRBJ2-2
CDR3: CASSFWRTANTGELFF

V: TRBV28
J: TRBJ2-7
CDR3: CASRSRGVNEQYF

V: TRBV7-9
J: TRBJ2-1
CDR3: CASSLYSGGYNEQFF

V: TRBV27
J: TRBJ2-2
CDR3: CASSSSGEVGELFF

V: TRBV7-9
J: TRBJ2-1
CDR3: CASRVAGEYNEQFF

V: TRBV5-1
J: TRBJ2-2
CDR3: CASSFSAGTGISNTGELFF

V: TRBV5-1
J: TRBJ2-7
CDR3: CASSFVRGQGYEQYF

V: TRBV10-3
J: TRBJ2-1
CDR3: CAIDPTGTTLNEQFF

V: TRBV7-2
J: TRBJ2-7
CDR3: CASSLVPDSGRGHEQYF

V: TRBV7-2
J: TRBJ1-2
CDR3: CASSTTRDREGYTF

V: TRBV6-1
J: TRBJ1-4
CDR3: CASSDRGRDEKLFF

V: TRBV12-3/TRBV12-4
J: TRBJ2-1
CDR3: CASGGPPHEQFF

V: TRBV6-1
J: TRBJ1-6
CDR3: CASRSTEGVANNSPLHF

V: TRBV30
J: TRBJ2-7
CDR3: CAWSVSGGSYEQYF

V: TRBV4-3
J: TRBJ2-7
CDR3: CASSQEFRGFAAYEQYF

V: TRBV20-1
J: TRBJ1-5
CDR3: CSATRDNMNNQPQHF

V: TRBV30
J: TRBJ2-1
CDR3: CAWSDRAYNEQFF

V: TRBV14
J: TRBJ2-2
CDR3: CASSQLPGQGSGELFF

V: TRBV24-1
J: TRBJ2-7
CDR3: CATSDGDFPTYEQYF

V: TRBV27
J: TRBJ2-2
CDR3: CASQLAGTSNTGELFF

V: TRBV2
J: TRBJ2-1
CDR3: CASKGLAGGSYNEQFF

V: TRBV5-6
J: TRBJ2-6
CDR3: CASSLEQPGANVLTF

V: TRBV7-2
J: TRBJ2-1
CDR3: CASTGGRNSYNEQFF

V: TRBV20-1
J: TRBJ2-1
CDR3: CSARDSGDPYNEQFF

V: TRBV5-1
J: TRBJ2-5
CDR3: CASKQGIEETQYF

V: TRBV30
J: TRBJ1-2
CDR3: CAWSPDGLYGYTF

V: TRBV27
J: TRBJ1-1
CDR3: CASRVYRGGMNTEAFF

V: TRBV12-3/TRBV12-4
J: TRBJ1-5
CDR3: CASSFSLGSSNQPQHF

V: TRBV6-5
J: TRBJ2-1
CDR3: CASSYSGGPGNEQFF

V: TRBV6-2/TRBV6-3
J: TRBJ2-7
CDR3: CASNLLGPPYEQYF

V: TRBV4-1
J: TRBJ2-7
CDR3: CASSSLAGVYEQYF

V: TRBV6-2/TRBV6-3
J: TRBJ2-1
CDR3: CASSFTPPLAGGNNEQFF

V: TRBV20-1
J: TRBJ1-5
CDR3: CSARAGRRGNQPQHF

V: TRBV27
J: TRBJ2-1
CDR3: CASSSGTSGGASQFF

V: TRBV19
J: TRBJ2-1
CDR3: CASSSGTGLYNEQFF

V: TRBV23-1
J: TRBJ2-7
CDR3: CASSQSPGQGLSYEQYF

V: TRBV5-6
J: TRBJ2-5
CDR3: CASSFKTGTGGETQYF

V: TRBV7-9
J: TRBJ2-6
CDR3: CASSLMGSGANVLTF

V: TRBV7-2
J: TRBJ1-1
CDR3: CASSLSRGDRTEAFF

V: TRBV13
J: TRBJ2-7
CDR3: CASSLGRATYEQYF

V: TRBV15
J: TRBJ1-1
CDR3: CATSRGTGEYTEAFF

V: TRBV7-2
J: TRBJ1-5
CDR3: CASSRAGGFSQPQHF

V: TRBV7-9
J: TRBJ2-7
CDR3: CASSLDIQGSSYEQYF

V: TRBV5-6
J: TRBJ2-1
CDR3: CASSLQSDEQFF

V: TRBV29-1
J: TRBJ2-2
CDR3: CSVERPTNTGELFF

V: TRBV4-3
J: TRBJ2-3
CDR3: CASSQDFMRGTADTQYF

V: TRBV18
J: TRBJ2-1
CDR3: CASSTIAGGYYNEQFF

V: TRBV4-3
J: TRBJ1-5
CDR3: CASSQDGHPNQPQHF

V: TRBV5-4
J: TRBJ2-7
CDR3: CASSFPLMDEQYF

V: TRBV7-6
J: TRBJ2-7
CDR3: CASSWHRESYEQYF